Presented here are 27 T cell receptor beta chains from one specimen sequenced in a study of shared clonotypes between healthy human individuals. Profiled with immunoSEQ multiplex PCR; TCRdb holds only in-frame clones, not every one. This table has roughly 2.6 million clones, approximately 94% appearing once. Material for sequencing was naive CD4+ T cells sorted from blood. Described subset: CD45RA+ positively selected. The source is a man between 18 and 35 years old in good health.

The chain combines TRBV18 with TRBJ1-4, with D uncertain. The germline CDR1 and CDR2 sequences are KGHSH and LQKENI. Trimming pared 6 bases from V and 7 bases from J, leaving 24 bases between. The CDR3 runs to 17 residues. The CDR3 DNA reads TGTGCCAGCTCCCCAAAGGGCGCGGTAGAAGTCGGTGAAAAACTGTTTTTT. Translation gives CASSPKGAVEVGEKLFF.

The rearrangement joins TRBV18 to TRBJ2-5; 8 bases are a match to TRBD1. Germline V gives CDR1 KGHSH, CDR2 LQKENI. This CDR3 has 15 amino acids. V was clipped by 8 bases and J by 2 bases; unmatched bases: 10. The CDR3 DNA reads as TGTGCCAGCACAACAAGGACAGGGATACAAGAGACCCAGTACTTC. Translating it yields CASTTRTGIQETQYF. The variable domain in full, with the rest retrieved from reference TRBV18 and TRBJ2-5, is NAGVMQNPRHLVRRRGQEARLRCSPMKGHSHVYWYRQLPEEGLKFMVYLQKENIIDESGMPKERFSAEFPKEGPSILRIQQVVRGDSAAYFCASTTRTGIQETQYFGPGTRLLVL.

The chain recombines TRBV28 with TRBJ1-2, with 9 positions matching TRBD1. Germline CDR1 MDHEN, CDR2 SYDVKM. This CDR3 is 14 amino acids long. V gave up 3 bases and J gave up 7 bases; unmatched junction bases: 6. As DNA, the CDR3 is TGTGCCAGCAGTTTGGGACAGGGACTGGGTGGCTACACCTTC. It specifies CASSLGQGLGGYTF.

V gene TRBV7-9 combines with J gene TRBJ2-5, with 7 bases that match TRBD2. CDR1 and CDR2 (germline): SEHNR, FQNEAQ (reference sequence). Trimming cost V 5 bases and J 5 bases; bases outside gene matches: 14. The CDR3 runs to 16 residues. CDR3 sequence (DNA): TGTGCCAGCAGCCCCCTCGGCCGGGAGGAAGGGGAGACCCAGTACTTC. Translated, it gives CASSPLGREEGETQYF.

The CDR3 bases are TGTGCCACCGCGGACAGGGGGGACTATGGCTACACCTTC. It is translated as CATADRGDYGYTF. The chain uses TRBV6-5 and TRBJ1-2; 10 bases are a match to TRBD1. Germline CDR1 is MNHEY and CDR2 is SVGAGI. The CDR3 sequence is 13 residues long. Losses at the gene ends were 10 bases for V and 3 bases for J; bases not matched to a gene: 5.

The CDR3 bases are TGTGCCAGCAGCGTGGGACACAGCTACGAGCAGTACTTC. This sequence encodes CASSVGHSYEQYF. The chain couples TRBV7-8 to TRBJ2-7, with TRBD1 as a possible D gene (6 bases). The V gene lost 5 bases and the J gene lost 3 bases, with 11 bases spanning the gap. The CDR3 consists of 13 residues. Germline values: CDR1 SGHVS, CDR2 FQNEAQ. Using reference TRBV7-8 and TRBJ2-7 for the parts outside the CDR3, the full variable domain is GAGVSQSPRYKVAKRGQDVALRCDPISGHVSLFWYQQALGQGPEFLTYFQNEAQLDKSGLPSDRFFAERPEGSVSTLKIQRTQQEDSAVYLCASSVGHSYEQYFGPGTRLTVT.

The V gene is TRBV19, the J gene TRBJ2-2, with D unclear. There are 14 residues in the CDR3. V gave up 6 bases and J gave up 7 bases, with 15 bases separating them. Germline CDR1 is LNHDA and CDR2 is SQIVND (reference sequence). This chain's CDR3 is CASRTAGVVGELFF. The CDR3, as DNA: TGTGCCAGTAGAACAGCTGGGGTTGTCGGGGAGCTGTTTTTT.

In regard to this clone: Distinct nucleotide sequences in the sample also encode this CDR3. The J gene is TRBJ2-1, the V gene TRBV5-1; maybe TRBD2 (5 bases). There are 15 residues in the CDR3. The V end lost 4 bases, the J end lost 1 base, and 12 bases lay between the germline ends. Germline CDR1 and CDR2: SGHRS and YFSETQ. In DNA form, the CDR3 reads TGCGCCAGCAGCCTCGGAGGTGAGTCCTACAATGAGCAGTTCTTC. Protein: CASSLGGESYNEQFF.

The chain is built from TRBV25-1 and TRBJ2-5, with 16 bases matching TRBD2. The CDR3 consists of 17 residues. Germline CDR1 MGHDK, CDR2 SYGVNS. V shed 6 bases and J 5 bases; nucleotides not matched to a gene: 9. The DNA of the CDR3 is TGTGCCAGCAGCCCGGGACTAGCGGGAGGGCCGCGGGAGACCCAGTACTTC. Translated, it gives CASSPGLAGGPRETQYF.

Regarding this clone: Germline and junction disagree at one end, which may indicate a read error. CDR3 sequence: CASSLDGALTPFF. DNA for the CDR3: TGTGCCAGCAGCTTAGACGGGGCCCTCACGCCATTCTTC. V and J are TRBV7-9 and TRBJ1-2; tentatively, D is TRBD1 (5 bases). In germline, CDR1 is SEHNR, CDR2 FQNEAQ (reference sequence). The CDR3 totals 13 residues.

This chain links TRBV18 with TRBJ1-5; tentatively, D is TRBD1 (5 bases). This CDR3 has 14 amino acids. V was clipped by 3 bases and J by 5 bases, with 11 bases between them. Germline V gene sequence: CDR1 KGHSH, CDR2 LQKENI. The CDR3 nucleotides read TGTGCCAGCTCACCTTCTGGGGCCTATCAGCCCCAGCATTTT. This translates into CASSPSGAYQPQHF.

CDR3 DNA: TGTGCCAGCAGCCCCCACCGGGACAGGGTATTATACAATGAGCAGTTCTTC. Its translation: CASSPHRDRVLYNEQFF. The chain uses TRBV2 and TRBJ2-1; 9 nucleotides line up with TRBD1. Germline V gives CDR1 SNHLY, CDR2 FYNNEI. With V trimmed by 6 bases and J by 4 bases, 13 bases remained unmatched. The CDR3 extends over 17 amino acids.

V is TRBV5-1 and J is TRBJ2-7, with TRBD1 as a possible D gene (6 bases). Germline CDR1 and CDR2: SGHRS and YFSETQ. The CDR3 loop spans 15 amino acids. The V and J ends lost 0 bases and 5 bases respectively, with 15 bases between them. CDR3 region: CASSLEQGRRDEQYF. CDR3 in DNA: TGCGCCAGCAGCTTGGAACAGGGAAGGCGCGACGAGCAGTACTTC.

V and J are TRBV6-6 and TRBJ2-1, with 11 bases matching TRBD2. The CDR3 runs 14 residues. V shed 6 bases and J 3 bases; nucleotides not matched to a gene: 1. Germline V lookup: CDR1 MNHNY, CDR2 SVGAGI (reference sequence). As DNA, the CDR3 is TGTGCCAGCAGGGGACTAGCGGACTACAATGAGCAGTTCTTC. This sequence encodes CASRGLADYNEQFF.

This chain connects TRBV6-5 to TRBJ2-7, with unresolved D. Per the germline V gene, CDR1 is MNHEY and CDR2 is SVGAGI. Trimming removed 6 bases from V and 3 bases from J, with 9 bases in between. The CDR3 has 12 residues. The CDR3 bases are TGTGCCAGCAGGGACGTAAGCTACGAGCAGTACTTC. Encoded protein: CASRDVSYEQYF.

This clone has only a few counts. The chain uses TRBV9 and TRBJ1-5; D unclear. Between the trimmed V and J ends, which lost 0 bases and 5 bases, there was a span of 6 bases. Germline CDR1 and CDR2: SGDLS and YYNGEE. The CDR3 runs to 13 residues. Written as DNA, the CDR3 is TGTGCCAGCAGCGTAGAGGAGTATCAGCCCCAGCATTTT. Translating it yields CASSVEEYQPQHF.

The chain uses TRBV7-9 and TRBJ1-4; possibly TRBD1 for D (5 bases). Germline V lookup: CDR1 SEHNR, CDR2 FQNEAQ (reference sequence). V was clipped by 0 bases and J by 5 bases, with 13 bases between them. The CDR3 is made up of 16 amino acids. CDR3: CASSLAVGGINEKLFF. In nucleotides, the CDR3 is TGTGCCAGCAGCTTAGCAGTGGGGGGGATCAATGAAAAACTGTTTTTT. Full variable domain (rest looked up from reference TRBV7-9 and TRBJ1-4): DTGVSQNPRHKITKRGQNVTFRCDPISEHNRLYWYRQTLGQGPEFLTYFQNEAQLEKSRLLSDRFSAERPKGSFSTLEIQRTEQGDSAMYLCASSLAVGGINEKLFFGSGTQLSVL.

J is TRBJ2-7 and V is TRBV19; D might be TRBD2 (6 bases). Looked up from germline, CDR1 is LNHDA and CDR2 is SQIVND (reference sequence). The CDR3 covers 17 residues. The V gene lost 4 bases and the J gene lost 3 bases, with 22 bases spanning the gap. The CDR3 here is CASSTQFGVGGYYEQYF. In DNA, the CDR3 is TGTGCCAGTAGTACTCAGTTTGGTGTGGGAGGTTACTACGAGCAGTACTTC.

The DNA of the CDR3 is TGTGCCAGCAGTCTCGCGGGACAGACTAATCAGCCCCAGCATTTT. It codes for CASSLAGQTNQPQHF. The chain couples TRBV27 to TRBJ1-5; 7 bases align to TRBD1. The CDR3 totals 15 residues. The trim removed 5 bases at V and 4 bases at J, leaving 8 bases unmatched. Germline CDR1 is MNHEY and CDR2 is SMNVEV (reference sequence).

This clone occurred once. The chain joins TRBV7-8 to TRBJ2-4; TRBD1 might be the D (6 bases). This CDR3 comprises 15 residues. Trimming pared 6 bases from V and 3 bases from J, leaving 15 bases between. Germline V gene data show CDR1 as SGHVS and CDR2 as FQNEAQ. CDR3 amino acids: CASRSDRIGKNIQYF. DNA for the CDR3: TGTGCCAGCAGAAGCGACAGGATCGGCAAAAACATTCAGTACTTC.

The J gene is TRBJ2-2, the V gene TRBV5-1, with D possibly TRBD1 on 6 matching bases. Trimming pared 4 bases from V and 5 bases from J, leaving 12 bases between. In germline, CDR1 is SGHRS, CDR2 YFSETQ. The CDR3 runs 14 residues. The CDR3 sequence: CASSTVQGTGELFF. In DNA, the CDR3 is TGCGCCAGCAGCACAGTACAGGGTACCGGGGAGCTGTTTTTT.

V and J are TRBV5-1 and TRBJ2-5; D gene ambiguous. Trimming shortened V by 2 bases and J by 3 bases, and 11 bases separated the two germline ends. CDR1 and CDR2 (germline): SGHRS, YFSETQ. This CDR3 contains 14 residues. CDR3 amino acids: CASSFLGVEETQYF. In DNA form, the CDR3 reads TGCGCCAGCAGCTTTCTAGGTGTGGAAGAGACCCAGTACTTC.

This clone was seen a single time. For the CDR3, the DNA is TGTGCCAGCAGCCCATACCTTGGGACTAGCGGCACAGATACGCAGTATTTT. This gives the protein CASSPYLGTSGTDTQYF. This chain connects TRBV13 to TRBJ2-3; 10 bases line up with TRBD2. The germline CDR1 and CDR2 sequences are PRHDT and FYEKMQ (reference sequence). V trimming: 5 bases; J trimming: 1 base; junction bases outside the gene matches: 9. The CDR3 loop spans 17 amino acids.

The chain carries TRBV7-9 and TRBJ1-1, with 7 bases fitting TRBD1. The CDR3 extends over 14 amino acids. J was trimmed by 2 bases and V by 3 bases; bases with no gene match: 3. Germline CDR1 is SEHNR and CDR2 is FQNEAQ (reference sequence). The CDR3 loop reads CASSFGTANTEAFF. CDR3 in DNA: TGTGCCAGCAGCTTCGGGACAGCTAACACTGAAGCTTTCTTT.

The chain is built from TRBV2 and TRBJ2-6; D remains ambiguous. This CDR3 is 15 amino acids long. Germline lookup yields CDR1 SNHLY and CDR2 FYNNEI. V lost 5 bases and J 2 bases, leaving 10 bases between the germline ends. The CDR3: CASSQGWAGANVLTF. In DNA, the CDR3 is TGTGCCAGCAGTCAAGGATGGGCTGGGGCCAACGTCCTGACTTTC.

J is TRBJ2-2 and V is TRBV11-2; D may be TRBD2 (6 bases). Germline lookup yields CDR1 SGHAT and CDR2 FQNNGV. CDR3 size: 18 residues. Trimming pared 1 base from V and 7 bases from J, leaving 22 bases between. CDR3 nucleotide sequence: TGTGCCAGCAGCTTAGTCCTGCTGACGCGGGGAGGTCTCGGGGAGCTGTTTTTT. Translating gives CASSLVLLTRGGLGELFF.

Notes on this clone: The identical CDR3 is also encoded by other nucleotide sequences in the sample. This chain connects TRBV11-2 to TRBJ2-7, with unresolved D. Germline CDR1 is SGHAT and CDR2 is FQNNGV. Trimming removed 1 base from V and 4 bases from J, with 8 bases in between. This CDR3 has 13 amino acids. The DNA of the CDR3 is TGTGCCAGCAGCTTAGGTGGCAGTTACGAGCAGTACTTC. This encodes CASSLGGSYEQYF. Variable domain in full (rest from reference TRBV11-2 and TRBJ2-7): EAGVAQSPRYKIIEKRQSVAFWCNPISGHATLYWYQQILGQGPKLLIQFQNNGVVDDSQLPKDRFSAERLKGVDSTLKIQPAKLEDSAVYLCASSLGGSYEQYFGPGTRLTVT.